The TCR beta chain described here comes from a study of T cells in Graves' hyperthyroidism and ophthalmopathy. RNA transcripts yielded amplified TCR beta CDR3 regions. The HTBI set primed first-round TCR CDR3 RT-PCR. MiXCR, run by TCRdb on the multiplex PCR reads, gives a single entry per CDR3 protein. The sample has 550,000 to 800,000 distinct CDR3 sequences, 15% to 20% seen once. This clonotype was found a few times. It was uncontrolled infection, other autoimmune disease, pregnancy or lactation that excluded patients. The germline CDR1 and CDR2 sequences are SEHNR and FQNEAQ (reference sequence). CDR3 length: 14 residues. After removal of 5 bases from V and 7 bases from J, the junction contained 3 bases not matched to a gene.

The sample comprised blood. This TCR was recovered from a man in his forties or fifties with Graves' hyperthyroidism. The chain employs TRBV7-9 and TRBJ1-6; 9 bases line up with TRBD1. This chain's CDR3 is CASSTGGLNSPLHF. CDR3 DNA sequence: TGTGCCAGCAGCACAGGGGGCCTGAATTCACCCCTCCACTTT.